This T cell receptor beta chain derives from a study of OX40 agonist ivuxolimab in advanced cancers. In the study overall: The costimulatory receptor OX40 (CD134) was targeted by ivuxolimab, a fully human IgG2 agonistic monoclonal antibody. Of the roughly 50 dose-escalation patients, hepatocellular carcinoma was present in about 20, melanoma in roughly 15, renal cell carcinoma in 9 and head and neck cancer in 9. The paper reports the monotherapy dose-escalation portion (N of about 47 patients) of the phase I ivuxolimab trial. The dose-escalation cohort was 82.7% male with a mean age of approximately 59 years, ranging from about 20 to 85. Patients were allowed to have had prior anti-PD-1, anti-PD-L1 or anti-CTLA-4 therapy, and more than 35% of the dose-escalation patients had been treated with checkpoint inhibitors. Partial responses occurred in three dose-escalation patients, of whom one had hepatocellular carcinoma and two had cutaneous melanoma. The purpose of peripheral TCRbeta sequencing was to test whether ivuxolimab changed TCR sequence diversity and led to clonal T-cell expansion. Intravenous ivuxolimab was administered to patients every 2 weeks at six dose levels: 0.01, 0.1, 0.3, 1.5, 3 and 10 mg/kg. Findings and caveats that apply to the study as a whole: In the 0.1-3.0 mg/kg groups, partial responders were among the patients with the lowest normalized peripheral clonal expansion, particularly in CD8+ T cells. Low levels of normalized T-cell clonal expansion were also shown by some nonresponding patients. Antigen specificity was not determined for the clonally expanded peripheral T cells. On average, CD8+ T cells showed more expanded clones than CD4+ T cells after ivuxolimab. At doses from 0.1 to 3.0 mg/kg, clonal expansion was seen in both CD4+ and CD8+ blood T cells between baseline and week 6.

The trial excluded patients who had a history of autoimmune disease or were on systemic immunosuppression. In every dose cohort, peripheral blood was drawn for TCR sequencing at baseline, cycle 4 day 1, and cycle 7 day 1. The samples were drawn from a first-in-human, open-label, multicenter phase I dose-escalation trial of ivuxolimab. Adults with locally advanced or metastatic head and neck squamous cell, hepatocellular, melanoma or renal cell carcinoma were enrolled in the trial. Before TCR sequencing, CD4+ T cells and CD8+ T cells were sorted from peripheral blood as separate populations. Between the V and J ends, shortened by 5 bases and 2 bases respectively, the junction contains 9 bases. Taken from cysteine to phenylalanine, the CDR3 has 13 residues. Only the CDR3 portion is preserved as DNA: 39 bases, with reading frame beginning at the first base. For CDR1 and CDR2, the germline V gene lists SGHAT and FQNNGV.

Genomic DNA was isolated from the sorted cells so that the TCRbeta CDR3 region could be sequenced. TCRbeta CDR3 regions were sequenced using the immunoSEQ Assay. The source is immuneACCESS, and TCRdb retained only in-frame sequences with V and J called. Part of the clones is not carried over; for the studies checked, unresolved V genes explain less than half of this, and the remainder is unexplained. For this sample there are 85,000 to 130,000 clones; 90% appear just once. The top ten clones comprise around 0.5% of the sample. As concerns this clone: What antigen it recognizes has not been identified. No qualities accompany the bases; no much larger clone lies one base away.

The sample in question was CD4+ or CD8+ T cells sorted from blood, obtained in a trial of the OX40 agonist ivuxolimab. The chain links TRBV11-2 with TRBJ2-5, with no confident D gene call. The source of this sequence is an adult with an advanced solid tumor such as melanoma, head and neck, liver or kidney cancer. CDR3 sequence: CASSLGLQETQYF. The DNA sequence is as follows: TGTGCCAGCAGCCTTGGGTTGCAAGAGACCCAGTACTTC. Supplemented by the reference TRBV11-2 and TRBJ2-5 proteins around the CDR3, the complete variable domain is EAGVAQSPRYKIIEKRQSVAFWCNPISGHATLYWYQQILGQGPKLLIQFQNNGVVDDSQLPKDRFSAERLKGVDSTLKIQPAKLEDSAVYLCASSLGLQETQYFGPGTRLLVL.